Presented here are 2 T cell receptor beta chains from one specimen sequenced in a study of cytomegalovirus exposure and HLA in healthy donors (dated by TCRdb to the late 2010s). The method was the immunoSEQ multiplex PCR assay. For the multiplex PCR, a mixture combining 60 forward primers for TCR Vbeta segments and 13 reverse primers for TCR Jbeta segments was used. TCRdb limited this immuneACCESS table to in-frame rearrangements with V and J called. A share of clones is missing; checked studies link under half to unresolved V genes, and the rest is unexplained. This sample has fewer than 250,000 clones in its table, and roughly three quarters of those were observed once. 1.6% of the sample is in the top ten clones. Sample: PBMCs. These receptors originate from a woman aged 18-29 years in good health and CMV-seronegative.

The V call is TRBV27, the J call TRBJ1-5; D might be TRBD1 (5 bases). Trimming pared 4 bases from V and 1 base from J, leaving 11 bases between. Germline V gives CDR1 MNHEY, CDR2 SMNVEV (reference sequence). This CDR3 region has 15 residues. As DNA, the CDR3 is TGTGCCAGCAGTTCCCTGGGGCTGAGCAATCAGCCCCAGCATTTT. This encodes CASSSLGLSNQPQHF.

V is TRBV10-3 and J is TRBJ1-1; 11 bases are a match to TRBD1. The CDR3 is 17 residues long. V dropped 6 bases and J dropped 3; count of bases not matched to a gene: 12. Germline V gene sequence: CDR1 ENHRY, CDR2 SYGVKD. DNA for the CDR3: TGTGCCATCAGCATTGGGACAGGGGGACCGAGAGACACTGAAGCTTTCTTT. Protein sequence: CAISIGTGGPRDTEAFF.